Below are 6 T cell receptor beta chains sequenced from a single sample in a study of T cell changes during pregnancy in multiple sclerosis. Measured with immunoSEQ multiplex PCR; TCRdb has only the in-frame clones, and not every one. The sample has tens of thousands of clones, 92% seen once. The sequencing used peripheral blood, collected in the first trimester of pregnancy. The receptors here all came from a female donor with multiple sclerosis, enrolled in a pregnancy study.

The V gene is TRBV19, the J gene TRBJ2-1, with a tentative D call TRBD2 (6 bases). The V gene's germline CDR1 is LNHDA and CDR2 SQIVND (reference sequence). Trimming pared 3 bases from V and 7 bases from J, leaving 7 bases between. The CDR3 extends over 12 amino acids. CDR3 DNA sequence: TGTGCCAGTAGTATTCTAGCGAATGAGCAGTTCTTC. Residues: CASSILANEQFF.

The chain employs TRBV9 and TRBJ2-7, with 12 positions matching TRBD2. The CDR3 covers 15 residues. The V and J ends lost 3 bases and 3 bases, in that order; junction bases with no gene match: 4. Germline values: CDR1 SGDLS, CDR2 YYNGEE. The CDR3 here is CASSETSGSLYEQYF. The DNA for the CDR3 is TGTGCCAGCAGCGAGACTAGCGGGAGTCTCTACGAGCAGTACTTC.

This chain connects TRBV19 to TRBJ1-5, with D possibly matching TRBD1 (5 bases). This CDR3 comprises 12 residues. V dropped 6 bases and J dropped 4 bases, with 7 bases sitting between them. The germline gives CDR1 LNHDA, CDR2 SQIVND (reference sequence). The CDR3 protein is CASRTDNQPQHF. In DNA, the CDR3 is TGTGCCAGTAGGACAGATAATCAGCCCCAGCATTTT.

The V gene is TRBV19, the J gene TRBJ1-5, with 7 bases matching TRBD1. Germline lookup yields CDR1 LNHDA and CDR2 SQIVND (reference sequence). J was trimmed by 3 bases and V by 2 bases; bases with no gene match: 10. The length of the CDR3 is 17 residues. Here the CDR3 reads CASSISGTVLYNQPQHF. Here the CDR3 DNA reads TGTGCCAGTAGTATATCAGGGACAGTCCTTTACAATCAGCCCCAGCATTTT. Based on the CDR3 plus reference TRBV19 and TRBJ1-5, the full variable domain is DGGITQSPKYLFRKEGQNVTLSCEQNLNHDAMYWYRQDPGQGLRLIYYSQIVNDFQKGDIAEGYSVSREKKESFPLTVTSAQKNPTAFYLCASSISGTVLYNQPQHFGDGTRLSIL.

V gene TRBV7-6 combines with J gene TRBJ2-7; tentative D call: TRBD1 (6 bases). V lost 4 bases, J lost 4 bases, and 14 bases lay in between. The CDR3 loop spans 14 amino acids. Germline CDR1 SGHVS, CDR2 FNYEAQ. CDR3 amino acids: CASSSKNREYEQYF. The CDR3 nucleotides are TGTGCCAGCAGCTCGAAAAACAGGGAATACGAGCAGTACTTC.

This sequence joins TRBV5-1 and TRBJ1-5; the D gene is possibly TRBD1 (6 bases). Trimming took 4 bases from V and 1 from J, leaving 9 bases between them. The germline CDR1 and CDR2 sequences are SGHRS and YFSETQ. The CDR3 has 14 residues. This CDR3 is CASSVGGSNQPQHF. In nucleotides, the CDR3 is TGCGCCAGCAGCGTAGGGGGAAGCAATCAGCCCCAGCATTTT.